This TCR beta chain stems from a study of T cell changes during pregnancy in multiple sclerosis (dated by TCRdb to the late 2010s). In the study overall: Changes in the T cell repertoire over the course of pregnancy were examined in this study in women with multiple sclerosis.

Library prep was done by the immunoSEQ multiplex PCR assay. This is the immuneACCESS table as TCRdb keeps it, with only in-frame sequences that have V and J called. A part of the clones is gone; compared with another copy, unresolved V genes explain less than half, and the rest is unexplained. In all, the sample holds 55,000 to 70,000 clones, and about 88% of those were seen once. The top ten clonotypes cover about 0.38% of the sample. To note about this clone: Its antigen is unknown. Base-call qualities are not available, and no considerably larger clone is one nucleotide away.

CDR1 MNHEY and CDR2 SVGAGI were looked up in the germline V gene. V and J lose 2 bases and 5 bases, and a span of 15 bases separates them. The CDR3 numbers 15 residues from cysteine through phenylalanine. Only CDR3 DNA is held: 45 bases, read in frame from base 1. This receptor was identified in a female donor with multiple sclerosis, enrolled in a pregnancy study. The chain links TRBV6-5 with TRBJ2-5; the D segment could be TRBD1, given 6 matching bases. The sequencing used CD4+ T cells from peripheral blood mononuclear cells, collected in the third trimester of pregnancy. The nucleotide sequence is given as TGTGCCAGCAGTTACGGTGCCAGGGACAAGGAGACCCAGTACTTC. It is translated as CASSYGARDKETQYF.